Described below is a single T cell receptor beta chain sequence and its context. This entry comes from a study of human CD8 memory T cell subsets. Construction of TCR beta libraries was accomplished by means of UMI-labeled 5' RACE. Reanalyzing the 5' RACE reads, TCRdb keeps one entry per CDR3 protein, without DNA. The table gives about 20,000 distinct CDR3 sequences; the top ten clones make up 5.4% of it. The length of the CDR3 is 14 residues. Germline V gives CDR1 LGHDT, CDR2 YNNKEL (reference sequence). This chain connects TRBV3-1 to TRBJ2-7; TCRdb selects TRBD1, and the lack of DNA leaves this call unchecked. Sequenced input: CD8+ T cells from PBMCs. This TCR came from a human donor in good health. CDR3 amino acids: CATAAGTASYEQYF.